This entry lists 23 T cell receptor beta chains sequenced from one sample in a study of blood T cell repertoires in COVID-19. Sequencing used immunoSEQ multiplex PCR; TCRdb keeps in-frame clones, though not all of them. The sample consists of approximately 330,000 clones, approximately 90% of them appearing once. The sample was peripheral blood. The receptors here all came from a woman aged 50 to 60 with active or convalescent COVID-19.

J is TRBJ2-1 and V is TRBV2; D may be TRBD1 (5 bases). The CDR3 length is 14 residues. CDR1 is SNHLY and CDR2 is FYNNEI in the germline V gene. Trimming stripped 8 bases from V and 3 bases from J, with 14 bases between. CDR3 coding DNA: TGTGCCAGCGGGGCGGCTACCGGCTACAATGAGCAGTTCTTC. It translates to CASGAATGYNEQFF.

This clone showed up just a few times. The rearrangement uses TRBV2 and TRBJ1-5; tentatively, D is TRBD1 (6 bases). The CDR3 sequence is 16 residues long. The V end was cut by 6 bases, the J end by 5 bases, with 20 bases between. Germline V gene lookup returns CDR1 SNHLY and CDR2 FYNNEI. The CDR3 loop reads CASRPIAGGAYQPQHF. CDR3 DNA: TGTGCCAGCAGACCCATTGCGGGGGGCGCGTATCAGCCCCAGCATTTT.

The V and J genes are TRBV6-5 and TRBJ1-1, with D maybe TRBD1 (5 bases). The CDR3 consists of 15 residues. In germline, CDR1 is MNHEY, CDR2 SVGAGI. V was trimmed by 3 bases and J by 0 bases, leaving 11 bases between them. CDR3: CASSYSGAVNTEAFF. In DNA form, the CDR3 reads TGTGCCAGCAGTTATTCTGGGGCCGTGAACACTGAAGCTTTCTTT.

This clone was seen more than once but under ten times. This sequence joins TRBV9 and TRBJ2-1; TRBD2 matches 8 bases. Germline-derived CDR1 and CDR2 are SGDLS and YYNGEE. V lost 4 bases to trimming and J lost 7 bases; unmatched junction nucleotides: 7. This CDR3 contains 14 residues. The CDR3 DNA reads TGTGCCAGCAGCCCCGGGGGGGGGTGGAATGAGCAGTTCTTC. This encodes CASSPGGGWNEQFF. Drawing the rest from reference TRBV9 and TRBJ2-1, the complete variable domain is DSGVTQTPKHLITATGQRVTLRCSPRSGDLSVYWYQQSLDQGLQFLIQYYNGEERAKGNILERFSAQQFPDLHSELNLSSLELGDSALYFCASSPGGGWNEQFFGPGTRLTVL.

This sequence joins TRBV3-1 (or the pseudogene TRBV3-2) and TRBJ2-7; 10 positions match TRBD2. The V gene's germline CDR1 is LGHDT and CDR2 YNNKEL (reference sequence). This CDR3 comprises 16 residues. Trimming removed 4 bases from V and 3 bases from J; junction bases left unmatched: 9. CDR3: CASSPGASGGGYEQYF. The CDR3 region has the DNA TGTGCCAGCAGCCCGGGTGCTAGCGGGGGAGGCTACGAGCAGTACTTC.

The CDR3 here is CASSLNTGSGSPLHF. CDR3 sequence (DNA): TGTGCCAGCAGCCTGAACACAGGGTCTGGTTCACCCCTCCACTTT. This rearrangement joins TRBV3-1 (or the pseudogene TRBV3-2) to TRBJ1-6, with D possibly TRBD1 on 6 matching bases. V lost 4 bases to trimming and J lost 9 bases, with 16 bases between them. Per germline, CDR1 LGHDT and CDR2 YNNKEL (reference sequence). The CDR3 is made up of 15 amino acids.

The CDR3 coding sequence is TGTGCCAGCAGCGTAAAAGACAGCCTGGGGCATTTT. This sequence encodes CASSVKDSLGHF. The rearrangement joins TRBV2 to TRBJ1-5, with D perhaps TRBD1 (5 bases). Germline CDR1 is SNHLY and CDR2 is FYNNEI. V was pared by 6 bases and J by 15 bases, with 18 bases between. The CDR3 covers 12 residues.

This CDR3 is CASSRFQGYEQYF. The CDR3 DNA is TGTGCCAGCAGCCGCTTCCAGGGTTACGAGCAGTACTTC. This chain links TRBV6-5 with TRBJ2-7, with D perhaps matching TRBD1 (5 bases). The CDR3 spans 13 residues. Germline values: CDR1 MNHEY, CDR2 SVGAGI. Trimming shortened V by 6 bases and J by 4 bases, and 13 bases separated the two germline ends.

This chain connects TRBV7-2 to TRBJ2-5, with D hard to call. V lost 4 bases and J 4 bases, leaving 13 bases between the germline ends. This CDR3 is 14 amino acids long. Germline assignment: CDR1 SGHTA and CDR2 FQGNSA. CDR3 amino acids: CASSSSWARETQYF. CDR3 bases: TGTGCCAGCAGCTCTTCCTGGGCCCGAGAGACCCAGTACTTC.

This clone has more than one count but fewer than ten. The same CDR3 can be traced to other DNA sequences in this sample. V and J are TRBV7-3 and TRBJ1-1; maybe TRBD1 (6 bases). V lost 4 bases to trimming and J lost 2 bases, with 8 bases between them. The CDR3 contains 13 residues. CDR1 SGHTA and CDR2 FQGTGA come from the germline V gene. The DNA of the CDR3 is TGTGCCAGCAGCTGGACAGTTAACACTGAAGCTTTCTTT. Residues: CASSWTVNTEAFF. The variable domain in full, with the rest retrieved from reference TRBV7-3 and TRBJ1-1, is GAGVSQTPSNKVTEKGKYVELRCDPISGHTALYWYRQSLGQGPEFLIYFQGTGAADDSGLPNDRFFAVRPEGSVSTLKIQRTERGDSAVYLCASSWTVNTEAFFGQGTRLTVV.

V gene TRBV7-2 combines with J gene TRBJ2-5, with D possibly matching TRBD1 (5 bases). Trimming shortened V by 7 bases and J by 5 bases, and 20 bases separated the two germline ends. The germline CDR1 and CDR2 sequences are SGHTA and FQGNSA. The length of the CDR3 is 15 residues. The CDR3 DNA follows: TGTGCCAGCACCCCAGGGCCTCCCGGAATGGAGACCCAGTACTTC. Translated: CASTPGPPGMETQYF.

The rearrangement uses TRBV18 and TRBJ2-4; 9 nucleotides line up with TRBD2. Germline lookup yields CDR1 KGHSH and CDR2 LQKENI. V shed 3 bases, J shed 6 bases, and the junction held 0 bases outside the gene matches. This CDR3 spans 13 amino acids. The CDR3 reads CASSPTSGNIQYF. In nucleotides, the CDR3 is TGTGCCAGCTCACCGACTAGCGGAAACATTCAGTACTTC.

The V call is TRBV4-1, the J call TRBJ1-2, with 7 bases lining up with TRBD1. V shed 4 bases, J shed 1 base, and the junction held 3 bases outside the gene matches. The CDR3 is 14 residues long. Germline assignment: CDR1 MGHRA and CDR2 YSYEKL. CDR3 region: CASSRDSGNYGYTF. CDR3 DNA sequence: TGCGCCAGCAGCCGGGACAGTGGTAACTATGGCTACACCTTC.

The chain has TRBV7-2 and TRBJ1-5, with 7 nucleotides matching TRBD1. The junction had 4 bases not matched to a gene; V was cut back by 1 base and J by 7 bases. Germline assignment: CDR1 SGHTA and CDR2 FQGNSA. The CDR3 length is 14 residues. The CDR3 sequence is CASSLGVRGQPQHF. Here the CDR3 DNA reads TGTGCCAGCAGCTTAGGAGTCAGGGGGCAGCCCCAGCATTTT.

This chain joins TRBV27 and TRBJ1-5; D perhaps matches TRBD1 (5 bases). V was clipped by 2 bases and J by 0 bases, with 20 bases between them. The germline V gene has CDR1 MNHEY and CDR2 SMNVEV (reference sequence). This CDR3 contains 19 residues. The CDR3 DNA reads TGTGCCAGCAGTTTAACCCCTTTGCGGGGGTCCCATAGCAATCAGCCCCAGCATTTT. Translation gives CASSLTPLRGSHSNQPQHF.

This clone occurred a few times. This chain connects TRBV12-3 or TRBV12-4 to TRBJ1-2; D not resolved. V dropped 7 bases and J dropped 4 bases, with 10 bases sitting between them. The CDR3 runs to 12 residues. The CDR3 nucleotides are TGTGCCAGCACCAAAGAGGGCTATGGCTACACCTTC. It encodes CASTKEGYGYTF.

Points on this clone: Other nucleotide sequences in the sample specify the same CDR3. The chain employs TRBV18 and TRBJ2-7; perhaps TRBD2 as D (5 bases). V dropped 0 bases and J dropped 0 bases, with 6 bases sitting between them. The CDR3 is 14 amino acids. Looked up from germline, CDR1 is KGHSH and CDR2 is LQKENI. In DNA form, the CDR3 reads TGTGCCAGCTCACCACCTGGGAGCTCCTACGAGCAGTACTTC. Protein: CASSPPGSSYEQYF.

The V and J genes are TRBV7-8 and TRBJ1-2; unclear D gene. This CDR3 is built from 14 residues. Between the trimmed V and J ends, which lost 1 base and 4 bases, there was a span of 10 bases. CDR1 is SGHVS, CDR2 FQNEAQ, per germline. The CDR3 bases are TGTGCCAGCAGCTTAGTCCCAGGTTTCTATGGCTACACCTTC. Its protein is CASSLVPGFYGYTF.

CDR3 nucleotide sequence: TGTGCCTGGAACCGGGACAGGGGCTACGAGCAGTACTTC. Residues: CAWNRDRGYEQYF. The V call is TRBV30, the J call TRBJ2-7; TRBD1 matches 10 bases. CDR3 length: 13 amino acids. CDR1 GTSNPN and CDR2 SVGIG come from the germline V gene (reference sequence). J gave up 3 bases and V 4 bases, and 3 bases lay outside the gene matches.

The chain recombines TRBV5-1 with TRBJ1-4; 9 bases fit TRBD1. The trim removed 4 bases at V and 5 bases at J, leaving 6 bases unmatched. This CDR3 has 15 residues. Germline V gene data show CDR1 as SGHRS and CDR2 as YFSETQ. The CDR3 DNA reads as TGCGCCAGCAGCCCGGGACAGGGTAACAATGAAAAACTGTTTTTT. This gives the protein CASSPGQGNNEKLFF.

The V call is TRBV29-1, the J call TRBJ1-1; a possible D gene is TRBD1 (6 bases). The CDR3 loop spans 11 amino acids. Trimming removed 3 bases from V and 6 bases from J, with 8 bases in between. The germline V gene encodes CDR1 SQVTM and CDR2 ANQGSEA. The CDR3 loop is CSVEDSSEAFF. The DNA of the CDR3 is TGCAGCGTTGAGGACAGCTCTGAAGCTTTCTTT.

The chain carries TRBV19 and TRBJ2-2; D possibly corresponds to TRBD2 (6 bases). Trimming pared 4 bases from V and 3 bases from J, leaving 9 bases between. Looked up from germline, CDR1 is LNHDA and CDR2 is SQIVND (reference sequence). The CDR3 spans 14 residues. This CDR3 is CASSKGGDTGELFF. The CDR3 DNA reads as TGTGCCAGTAGTAAGGGAGGAGACACCGGGGAGCTGTTTTTT.

This chain links TRBV6-5 with TRBJ2-2, with D possibly TRBD1 on 7 matching bases. The CDR3 is 14 residues long. Germline V gives CDR1 MNHEY, CDR2 SVGAGI. With 6 bases removed from V and 4 bases from J, the gap between germline ends came to 12 bases. This CDR3 reads CASSIQGGTGELFF. CDR3 coding DNA: TGTGCCAGCAGCATTCAGGGGGGCACCGGGGAGCTGTTTTTT.